This TCR beta chain was recovered during a study of cytomegalovirus exposure and HLA in healthy donors. Across the study: A prior analysis found 117 million unique TCR beta sequences from around 180 million T cells.

In the PCR, 60 Vbeta and 13 Jbeta primers were used. Libraries were prepared by immunoSEQ multiplex PCR; TCRdb keeps only in-frame clonotypes and omits some of them. The sample has roughly 110,000 clones; over 70% are singletons. This clone appeared a single time. CDR1 and CDR2 (germline): SGDLS, YYNGEE. CDR3 length equals 13 residues. Trimming took 1 base from V and 0 from J, leaving 3 bases between them. The receptor comes from a boy between 10 and 17 years old in good health and CMV-seronegative. The rearrangement links TRBV9 to TRBJ2-3; no clear D. Sequencing was carried out using PBMCs. The CDR3, as DNA: TGTGCCAGCAGCGTACTTAGCACAGATACGCAGTATTTT. Translated, it gives CASSVLSTDTQYF. The full variable domain, in which reference TRBV9 and TRBJ2-3 provide the parts outside the CDR3, is DSGVTQTPKHLITATGQRVTLRCSPRSGDLSVYWYQQSLDQGLQFLIQYYNGEERAKGNILERFSAQQFPDLHSELNLSSLELGDSALYFCASSVLSTDTQYFGPGTRLTVL.